Following are 6 T cell receptor beta chains from one sample sequenced in a study of neurological immune-mediated disorders. Each CDR3 protein gets one entry after TCRdb re-called the 5' RACE reads with MiXCR. In the table there are roughly 80,000 distinct CDR3 sequences, under 10% of which are singletons. Sequencing was carried out using PBMCs. Source of these receptors: a man in his forties or fifties in good health.

This clonotype has at least ten counts. The chain recombines TRBV29-1 with TRBJ2-7, with 8 bases that match TRBD1. This CDR3 has 13 residues. Germline CDR1 and CDR2: SQVTM and ANQGSEA. The V and J ends lost 6 bases and 4 bases, in that order; junction bases with no gene match: 8. The CDR3 nucleotides are TGCAGCGTAGCAGGGGGCAATGGGTACGAGCAGTACTTC. Amino acid sequence: CSVAGGNGYEQYF.

This clonotype was seen ten or more times. V is TRBV28 and J is TRBJ1-6; D gene ambiguous. The length of the CDR3 is 15 residues. The ends were cut back, 5 bases at V and 7 bases at J, with 15 bases in the middle. Germline lookup yields CDR1 MDHEN and CDR2 SYDVKM. CDR3 DNA: TGTGCCAGCAGTCCTCCCTGGGGTGTGAATTCACCCCTCCACTTT. Translation: CASSPPWGVNSPLHF.

This clonotype occurred a few times. The chain has TRBV11-2 and TRBJ2-7; TRBD2 agrees at 11 bases. The CDR3 consists of 18 residues. The germline CDR1 and CDR2 sequences are SGHAT and FQNNGV. Trimming at V came to 5 bases and at J to 2 bases, leaving 14 bases not matched to a gene. For the CDR3, the DNA is TGTGCCAGCAGCCCCGGGACTAGCGGCTCTACGGCCCCCTACGAGCAGTACTTC. Protein: CASSPGTSGSTAPYEQYF.

This clonotype was found many times. J is TRBJ2-1 and V is TRBV12-3 or TRBV12-4; 7 nucleotides match TRBD1. V was pared by 5 bases and J by 5 bases, with 6 bases of the junction left unmatched. The CDR3 is 14 amino acids. DNA of the CDR3: TGTGCCAGCAGTGTCACAGGGGAGCACAATGAGCAGTTCTTC. It codes for CASSVTGEHNEQFF.

The gene calls are TRBV20-1 and TRBJ1-5; TRBD1 aligns across 11 bases. CDR1 and CDR2 from the germline V gene are DFQATT and SNEGSKA (reference sequence). The CDR3 runs to 16 residues. CDR3 residues: CNDPGQGDFGSEPQHF. CDR3 DNA: TGCAATGATCCGGGACAGGGGGATTTCGGCAGCGAGCCCCAGCATTTT.

This chain links TRBV24-1 with TRBJ2-7; 7 bases agree with TRBD1. The germline gives CDR1 KGHDR, CDR2 SFDVKD. The CDR3 covers 15 residues. V lost 2 bases and J lost 2; bases outside the gene matches: 5. The CDR3 protein is CATSDSATGTYEQYF. The DNA for the CDR3 is TGTGCCACCAGTGATTCGGCGACAGGGACCTACGAGCAGTACTTC.